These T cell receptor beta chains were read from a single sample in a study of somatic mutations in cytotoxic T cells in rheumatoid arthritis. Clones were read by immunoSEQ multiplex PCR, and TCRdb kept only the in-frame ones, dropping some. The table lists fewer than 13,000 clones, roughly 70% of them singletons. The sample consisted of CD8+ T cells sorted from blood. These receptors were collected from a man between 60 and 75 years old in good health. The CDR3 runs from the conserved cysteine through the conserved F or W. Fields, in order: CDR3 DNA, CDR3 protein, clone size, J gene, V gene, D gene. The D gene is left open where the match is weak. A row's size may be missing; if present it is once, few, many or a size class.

TGTGCCAGCAGCCCAGGGTTGTCTCAGCCCCAGCATTTT | CASSPGLSQPQHF | . | TRBJ1-5 | TRBV4-2 | .
TGTGCCAGCAGCCAGCGACAGGGGATTCTCTACGAGCAGTACTTC | CASSQRQGILYEQYF | . | TRBJ2-7 | TRBV14 | TRBD1
TGTGCCAGCAGTGACCAATGGGGGACAGGGGAGCGCGAGCAGTACTTC | CASSDQWGTGEREQYF | . | TRBJ2-7 | TRBV2 | TRBD1
TGCGCCAGCAGCCAAAGCTTACAGGATTACAATCAGCCCCAGCATTTT | CASSQSLQDYNQPQHF | few | TRBJ1-5 | TRBV4-1 | .
TGTGCCAGTAGTATATCGGGTAACACCGGGGAGCTGTTTTTT | CASSISGNTGELFF | once | TRBJ2-2 | TRBV19 | .
TGCGCCAGCAGCTTGGTCTATTTAGGAGCGGAGACCCAGTACTTC | CASSLVYLGAETQYF | . | TRBJ2-5 | TRBV5-1 | .
TGTGCCAGTAGTCAACCTCCGCAGGAAGCTTCGTATGGCTACACCTTC | CASSQPPQEASYGYTF | . | TRBJ1-2 | TRBV19 | .
TGTGCCAGCAGCTTCGGACAGGGGACCTACGAGCAGTACTTC | CASSFGQGTYEQYF | . | TRBJ2-7 | TRBV5-8 | TRBD1
TGTGCCAGCAGCTTCGGCCCTAGCACAGATACGCAGTATTTT | CASSFGPSTDTQYF | . | TRBJ2-3 | TRBV7-2 | .
TGTGCCTGGAGTGGGGGTCACCGGGGGAGAAATGAGCAGTTCTTC | CAWSGGHRGRNEQFF | . | TRBJ2-1 | TRBV30 | .
TGTGCCAGCAGTTTATGGCCGAACAACTATGGCTACACCTTC | CASSLWPNNYGYTF | . | TRBJ1-2 | TRBV28 | .
TGTGCCAGCAGTGAGGTCAGGGGGTGGTCAAATGAGCAGTTCTTC | CASSEVRGWSNEQFF | . | TRBJ2-1 | TRBV2 | TRBD1
TGCGCCAGCAGCCGTCGGAGGGAGCGGGGGGGTAATGAGCAGTTCTTC | CASSRRRERGGNEQFF | . | TRBJ2-1 | TRBV4-3 | TRBD2
TGTGCCAGCAGCAGGATAGCGGGCGACGCCTACGAGCAGTACTTC | CASSRIAGDAYEQYF | few | TRBJ2-7 | TRBV7-2 | TRBD2
TGTGCCAGTAGTATCGGACAGCTACCCTACAATGAGCAGTTCTTC | CASSIGQLPYNEQFF | once | TRBJ2-1 | TRBV19 | .
TGTGCCAGCAGACCAGGGAACACCGGGGAGCTGTTTTTT | CASRPGNTGELFF | . | TRBJ2-2 | TRBV6-4 | .
TGCGCCAGCAGCCAAGATAGGACGGGTTACAATGAGCAGTTCTTC | CASSQDRTGYNEQFF | . | TRBJ2-1 | TRBV4-3 | .
TGCGCCAGCAGCTTGGAATTATCTTTACTGTCTGGGGCCAACGTCCTGACTTTC | CASSLELSLLSGANVLTF | . | TRBJ2-6 | TRBV5-1 | .
TGTGCCAGCAGCTCGTCCCCGGGATTCTACGAGCAGTACTTC | CASSSSPGFYEQYF | . | TRBJ2-7 | TRBV7-6 | .
TGTGCCAGCAGTTACTCGTGGACCTACGAGCAGTACTTC | CASSYSWTYEQYF | few | TRBJ2-7 | TRBV6-5 | .
TGTGCCAGCAGTTACTACAGGGCGGACTCCTACGAGCAGTACTTC | CASSYYRADSYEQYF | few | TRBJ2-7 | TRBV6-6 | .
TGTGCCAGCAGACCGGGGCAGAGGGGAACTGAAGCTTTCTTT | CASRPGQRGTEAFF | medium-sized | TRBJ1-1 | TRBV6-5 | .
TGTGCCAGCAGTTTATCGCCAGGGTCCCACGAGCAGTACTTC | CASSLSPGSHEQYF | . | TRBJ2-7 | TRBV27 | .
TGTGCCAGCAGCTTAGGGGGGTTTCAAGAGACCCAGTACTTC | CASSLGGFQETQYF | . | TRBJ2-5 | TRBV11-2 | .
TGTGCCAGCACCTTCAGGGCAACTAATGAAAAACTGTTTTTT | CASTFRATNEKLFF | . | TRBJ1-4 | TRBV28 | .
TGTGCCAGCACCGACGGGGGGAGTGAAGCTTTCTTT | CASTDGGSEAFF | few | TRBJ1-1 | TRBV7-6 | .
TGTGCCAGCAGCCTCGGGGTTGGTGAGCAGTTCTTC | CASSLGVGEQFF | . | TRBJ2-1 | TRBV7-9 | .
TGTGCCAGCAGCCCCGACGGGGGGGCGGATGAGCAGTTCTTC | CASSPDGGADEQFF | . | TRBJ2-1 | TRBV11-3 | TRBD2